In its sample, the clone carrying this T cell receptor beta chain was seen once. This specimen comes from a study of T cell changes during pregnancy in multiple sclerosis. Germline V gene data show CDR1 as SGHVS and CDR2 as FNYEAQ. V gave up 4 bases and J gave up 1 base, with 13 bases separating them. The CDR3 is 15 residues long. Data came from immunoSEQ multiplex PCR; TCRdb stores just in-frame clones and leaves some out. This sample has about 68,000 clones, with 90% found just once. The chain has TRBV7-6 and TRBJ1-1; no clear D. The material sequenced was peripheral blood, taken in the third trimester of pregnancy. This TCR derives from a female donor with multiple sclerosis, enrolled in a pregnancy study. The CDR3 loop is CASSSSPDSNTEAFF. DNA of the CDR3: TGTGCCAGCAGCTCTAGCCCGGACTCGAACACTGAAGCTTTCTTT.